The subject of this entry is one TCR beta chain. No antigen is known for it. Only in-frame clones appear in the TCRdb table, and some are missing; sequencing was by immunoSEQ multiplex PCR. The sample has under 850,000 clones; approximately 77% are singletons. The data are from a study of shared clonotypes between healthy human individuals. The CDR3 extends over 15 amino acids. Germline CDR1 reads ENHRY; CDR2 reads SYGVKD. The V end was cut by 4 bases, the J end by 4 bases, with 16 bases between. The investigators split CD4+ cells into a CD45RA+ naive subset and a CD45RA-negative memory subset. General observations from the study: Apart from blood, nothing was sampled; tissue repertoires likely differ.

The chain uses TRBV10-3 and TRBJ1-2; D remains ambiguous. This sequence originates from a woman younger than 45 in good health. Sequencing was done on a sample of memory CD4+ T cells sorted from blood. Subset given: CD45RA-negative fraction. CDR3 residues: CAISVQGLTPYGYTF. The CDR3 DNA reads TGTGCCATCAGTGTCCAAGGACTAACTCCCTATGGCTACACCTTC.